This is a list of T cell receptor beta chains from one sample in a study of beta chain features in type 1 diabetes. The data were produced by immunoSEQ multiplex PCR, yet TCRdb's version contains in-frame clones alone and is incomplete. The profile shows about 400,000 clones, 10% to 15% of them singletons. Input material: naive CD4+ T cells from blood. The source of these receptors is a man between 18 and 35 years old in good health. Each CDR3 is given with its conserved first and last residue. Fields, in order: CDR3 length, J gene, clone size, D gene, V gene, CDR3 protein, CDR3 DNA. A D gene is named only where the DNA matches it firmly. Expanded clones are given a class, and other clones once, few, many or no size at all.

len: 14
j_gene: TRBJ2-5
abundance: once
d_gene: .
v_gene: TRBV30
CDR3aa: CAWSVGRAEETQYF
CDR3nt: TGTGCCTGGAGTGTGGGCAGGGCCGAAGAGACCCAGTACTTC

len: 15
j_gene: TRBJ1-2
abundance: .
d_gene: TRBD1
v_gene: TRBV6-1
CDR3aa: CASSVGQGAKYGYTF
CDR3nt: TGTGCCAGCAGTGTGGGCCAGGGGGCCAAGTATGGCTACACCTTC

len: 13
j_gene: TRBJ1-4
abundance: once
d_gene: .
v_gene: TRBV7-9
CDR3aa: CASSLASVEKLFF
CDR3nt: TGTGCCAGCAGCTTAGCTTCGGTTGAGAAACTGTTTTTT

len: 15
j_gene: TRBJ1-2
abundance: .
d_gene: TRBD1
v_gene: TRBV30
CDR3aa: CAWSLAGQGNYGYTF
CDR3nt: TGTGCCTGGAGTCTGGCGGGACAGGGGAACTATGGCTACACCTTC

len: 12
j_gene: TRBJ1-1
abundance: .
d_gene: .
v_gene: TRBV29-1
CDR3aa: CSGRDMNTEAFF
CDR3nt: TGCAGCGGCAGGGATATGAACACTGAAGCTTTCTTT

len: 13
j_gene: TRBJ2-7
abundance: .
d_gene: .
v_gene: TRBV7-2
CDR3aa: CASRWARSGEQYF
CDR3nt: TGTGCCAGCAGATGGGCCCGATCAGGCGAGCAGTACTTC

len: 15
j_gene: TRBJ1-1
abundance: many
d_gene: .
v_gene: TRBV23-1
CDR3aa: CASSQSRTENTEAFF
CDR3nt: TGCGCCAGCAGTCAATCTAGGACAGAGAACACTGAAGCTTTCTTT

len: 13
j_gene: TRBJ2-1
abundance: .
d_gene: .
v_gene: TRBV9
CDR3aa: CASSGRGNNEQFF
CDR3nt: TGTGCCAGCAGTGGTAGGGGAAACAATGAGCAGTTCTTC

len: 14
j_gene: TRBJ1-5
abundance: once
d_gene: .
v_gene: TRBV6-1
CDR3aa: CASIRAGSNQPQHF
CDR3nt: TGTGCCAGCATAAGGGCGGGGAGCAATCAGCCCCAGCATTTT

len: 13
j_gene: TRBJ2-1
abundance: few
d_gene: TRBD1
v_gene: TRBV5-1
CDR3aa: CASSVGTVNEQFF
CDR3nt: TGCGCCAGCAGCGTCGGGACAGTTAATGAGCAGTTCTTC

len: 13
j_gene: TRBJ1-2
abundance: .
d_gene: .
v_gene: TRBV7-2
CDR3aa: CASSLAGRDGYTF
CDR3nt: TGTGCCAGCAGCTTAGCAGGGAGAGATGGCTACACCTTC

len: 11
j_gene: TRBJ1-2
abundance: few
d_gene: .
v_gene: TRBV30
CDR3aa: CAWRATAGYTF
CDR3nt: TGTGCCTGGAGGGCGACAGCCGGCTACACCTTC

len: 14
j_gene: TRBJ1-5
abundance: .
d_gene: .
v_gene: TRBV5-1
CDR3aa: CASSLGEWNQPQHF
CDR3nt: TGCGCCAGCAGCTTGGGGGAGTGGAATCAGCCCCAGCATTTT

len: 16
j_gene: TRBJ1-2
abundance: few
d_gene: TRBD1
v_gene: TRBV19
CDR3aa: CASSLIRGQGAYGYTF
CDR3nt: TGTGCCAGTAGTCTGATCCGAGGACAGGGGGCATATGGCTACACCTTC

len: 14
j_gene: TRBJ2-7
abundance: .
d_gene: TRBD2
v_gene: TRBV30
CDR3aa: CAWGPGLAGAEQYF
CDR3nt: TGTGCCTGGGGGCCGGGACTAGCGGGAGCCGAGCAGTACTTC

len: 14
j_gene: TRBJ2-4
abundance: few
d_gene: .
v_gene: TRBV18
CDR3aa: CASSPGEAKNIQYF
CDR3nt: TGTGCCAGCTCACCAGGAGAAGCCAAAAACATTCAGTACTTC

len: 16
j_gene: TRBJ2-1
abundance: .
d_gene: TRBD1
v_gene: TRBV18
CDR3aa: CASSRRQGVSYNEQFF
CDR3nt: TGTGCCAGCTCACGACGACAGGGGGTCTCCTACAATGAGCAGTTCTTC

len: 13
j_gene: TRBJ2-5
abundance: few
d_gene: .
v_gene: TRBV28
CDR3aa: CASRSGTLETQYF
CDR3nt: TGTGCCAGCAGGTCCGGGACACTAGAGACCCAGTACTTC

len: 15
j_gene: TRBJ2-2
abundance: few
d_gene: .
v_gene: TRBV4-1
CDR3aa: CASSQRAGDTGELFF
CDR3nt: TGCGCCAGCAGCCAACGAGCAGGGGATACCGGGGAGCTGTTTTTT

len: 15
j_gene: TRBJ2-7
abundance: few
d_gene: TRBD1
v_gene: TRBV30
CDR3aa: CAWRPTGAGYGKQYF
CDR3nt: TGTGCCTGGAGACCGACAGGGGCCGGCTATGGCAAGCAGTACTTC

len: 14
j_gene: TRBJ2-1
abundance: many
d_gene: .
v_gene: TRBV7-2
CDR3aa: CASSSWSGKNEQFF
CDR3nt: TGTGCCAGCAGCTCCTGGAGCGGCAAAAATGAGCAGTTCTTC

len: 14
j_gene: TRBJ2-5
abundance: .
d_gene: TRBD1
v_gene: TRBV5-4
CDR3aa: CASSFPGTGETQYF
CDR3nt: TGTGCCAGCAGCTTTCCCGGGACAGGCGAGACCCAGTACTTC

len: 14
j_gene: TRBJ2-7
abundance: .
d_gene: .
v_gene: TRBV16
CDR3aa: CASSPWADTYEQYF
CDR3nt: TGTGCCAGCAGCCCCTGGGCGGACACCTACGAGCAGTACTTC

len: 14
j_gene: TRBJ2-7
abundance: few
d_gene: TRBD2
v_gene: TRBV10-3
CDR3aa: CAISVRLAGGEQYF
CDR3nt: TGTGCCATCAGTGTGCGACTAGCGGGAGGCGAGCAGTACTTC

len: 15
j_gene: TRBJ1-1
abundance: few
d_gene: .
v_gene: TRBV7-9
CDR3aa: CASSATGTGNTEAFF
CDR3nt: TGTGCCAGCAGCGCTACCGGGACTGGGAACACTGAAGCTTTCTTT

len: 16
j_gene: TRBJ2-1
abundance: few
d_gene: .
v_gene: TRBV5-1
CDR3aa: CASSFDYPSSYNEQFF
CDR3nt: TGCGCCAGCAGCTTCGACTACCCTAGCTCCTACAATGAGCAGTTCTTC

len: 14
j_gene: TRBJ1-1
abundance: .
d_gene: .
v_gene: TRBV18
CDR3aa: CASSSAGGNTEAFF
CDR3nt: TGTGCCAGCTCATCTGCCGGAGGCAACACTGAAGCTTTCTTT

len: 14
j_gene: TRBJ1-1
abundance: .
d_gene: .
v_gene: TRBV29-1
CDR3aa: CSVKFQGLSTEAFF
CDR3nt: TGCAGCGTTAAGTTCCAGGGCCTCAGTACTGAAGCTTTCTTT

len: 12
j_gene: TRBJ2-4
abundance: many
d_gene: .
v_gene: TRBV2
CDR3aa: CASTGGDGIQYF
CDR3nt: TGTGCCAGCACAGGAGGGGATGGCATTCAGTACTTC

len: 15
j_gene: TRBJ2-2
abundance: .
d_gene: TRBD1
v_gene: TRBV7-3
CDR3aa: CASSQQGQGTGELFF
CDR3nt: TGTGCCAGCAGCCAGCAGGGACAGGGCACCGGGGAGCTGTTTTTT

len: 17
j_gene: TRBJ2-2
abundance: .
d_gene: TRBD2
v_gene: TRBV30
CDR3aa: CAWSPAPGRGNTGELFF
CDR3nt: TGTGCCTGGAGTCCCGCCCCGGGGAGGGGAAACACCGGGGAGCTGTTTTTT

len: 16
j_gene: TRBJ2-3
abundance: .
d_gene: TRBD2
v_gene: TRBV30
CDR3aa: CAWVDNSGRALDTQYF
CDR3nt: TGTGCCTGGGTTGACAATAGCGGGAGGGCCTTGGATACGCAGTATTTT